The next 7 T cell receptor beta chains were all read from a single sample in a study of cytomegalovirus exposure and HLA in healthy donors. The PCR employed 60 Vbeta primers together with 13 Jbeta primers. The protocol was immunoSEQ multiplex PCR, while the TCRdb copy is restricted to in-frame clones and leaves out a portion. In the table there are 190,000 or so clones, over 80% of which are singletons. The sequenced material came from PBMCs. These receptors all stem from a man aged 50 to 60 in good health and CMV-seronegative.

The chain joins TRBV7-8 to TRBJ2-5; D is perhaps TRBD2 (5 bases). V was shortened by 1 base and J by 2 bases, with 14 bases between the two germline ends. CDR1 is SGHVS and CDR2 is FQNEAQ in the germline V gene. The CDR3 runs to 16 residues. In DNA, the CDR3 is TGTGCCAGCAGCTTAGGGAAGACCAGCGGTCAAGAGACCCAGTACTTC. As protein: CASSLGKTSGQETQYF.

This clone came up once. DNA for the CDR3: TGTGCCAGCAGCTTAGGACTGAAGTACGAGCAGTACTTC. This gives the protein CASSLGLKYEQYF. The V and J genes are TRBV7-2 and TRBJ2-7; no clear D gene. The germline gives CDR1 SGHTA, CDR2 FQGNSA. V shed 1 base and J shed 4 bases, with 8 bases lying between them. The CDR3 is 13 amino acids.

In regard to this clone: Compared with germline, one end of the junction differs, possibly owing to a read error. V is TRBV7-9 and J is TRBJ1-2; D remains unclear. The CDR3 is made up of 15 amino acids. From germline, CDR1 is SEHNR and CDR2 FQNEAQ (reference sequence). CDR3 loop: CSSSLSPAPGNGYTF. DNA for the CDR3: TGTTCCAGCAGCTTATCCCCGGCCCCGGGAAATGGCTACACCTTC.

The chain links TRBV25-1 to TRBJ2-3; 10 nucleotides align to TRBD2. Losses at the gene ends were 11 bases for V and 4 bases for J; bases not matched to a gene: 6. From germline, CDR1 is MGHDK and CDR2 SYGVNS. This CDR3 is built from 13 residues. CDR3 nucleotide sequence: TGTGCCTCCAGCGGGGGGGCCCCAGATACGCAGTATTTT. Translating it yields CASSGGAPDTQYF.

The V and J genes are TRBV25-1 and TRBJ2-7, with D tentatively TRBD1 (5 bases). This CDR3 has 15 amino acids. Germline values: CDR1 MGHDK, CDR2 SYGVNS. Trimming took 3 bases from V and 2 from J, leaving 14 bases between them. CDR3 residues: CASSDTRGATYEQYF. For the CDR3, the DNA is TGTGCCAGCAGTGATACAAGGGGCGCGACCTACGAGCAGTACTTC.

This chain connects TRBV4-1 to TRBJ2-5; D is possibly TRBD2 (5 bases). CDR1 and CDR2 (germline): MGHRA, YSYEKL. V was shortened by 8 bases and J by 4 bases, with 14 bases between the two germline ends. The CDR3 runs 13 residues. This CDR3 is CASGEWSGETQYF. The CDR3 DNA reads TGCGCCAGCGGGGAGTGGTCCGGAGAGACCCAGTACTTC.

The rearrangement uses TRBV18 and TRBJ2-7, with 7 bases aligning to TRBD1. The CDR3 has 14 residues. Germline V lookup: CDR1 KGHSH, CDR2 LQKENI. Losses at the gene ends were 3 bases for V and 6 bases for J; bases not matched to a gene: 8. Here the CDR3 DNA reads TGTGCCAGCTCACCCGGGACAGTACCGCCCGAGCAGTACTTC. Translation gives CASSPGTVPPEQYF.